This TCR beta chain was recorded in a study of blood T cell repertoires in COVID-19. The CDR3 consists of 12 residues. Between the trimmed V and J ends, which lost 7 bases and 4 bases, there was a span of 10 bases. The germline CDR1 and CDR2 sequences are SNHLY and FYNNEI. Sequencing used immunoSEQ multiplex PCR; TCRdb keeps in-frame clones, though not all of them. There are some 200,000 clones in the sample; 70% to 90% occur only once, and 3% to 3.5% lies in the top ten. The sample was PBMCs or T cells enriched from blood (not recorded which). The sequence derives from a woman aged 50 to 65 in a cohort exposed to, infected with or recovered from COVID-19 (not recorded which). The V and J genes are TRBV2 and TRBJ1-1; D unclear. The CDR3 DNA is TGTGCCAGCATTAACGGGGTCACTGAAGCTTTCTTT. Residues: CASINGVTEAFF.